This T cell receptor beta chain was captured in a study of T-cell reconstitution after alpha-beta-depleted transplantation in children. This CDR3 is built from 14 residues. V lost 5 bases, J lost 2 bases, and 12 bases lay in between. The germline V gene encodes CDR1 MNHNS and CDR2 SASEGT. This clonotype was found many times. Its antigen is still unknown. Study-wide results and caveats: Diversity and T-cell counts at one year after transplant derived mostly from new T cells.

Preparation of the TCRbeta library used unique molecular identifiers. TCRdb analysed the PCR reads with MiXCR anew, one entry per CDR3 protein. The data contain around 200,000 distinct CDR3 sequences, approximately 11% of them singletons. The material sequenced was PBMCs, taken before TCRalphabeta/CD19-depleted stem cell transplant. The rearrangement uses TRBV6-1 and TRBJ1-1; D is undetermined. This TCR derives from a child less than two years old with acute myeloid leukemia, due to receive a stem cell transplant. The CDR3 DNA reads TGTGCCAGCAGTAGCATCGGATTTAACACTGAAGCTTTCTTT. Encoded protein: CASSSIGFNTEAFF.